This T cell receptor (beta chain) was captured in a study of human T cells and chemical hapten exposure. The study, taken as a whole, reports: With regard to DPC sensitization, TCRs above 1 in 1000 frequency did not change.

Library preparation tagged each individual cDNA molecule with a unique molecular identifier. TCRdb reanalysed the RACE reads using MiXCR and keeps one entry per CDR3 protein. Among tens of thousands of distinct CDR3 sequences listed, 8.5% to 9% were seen once. A remark on this clonotype: Its specificity is not known.

This CDR3 has 17 amino acids. After removal of 8 bases from V and 4 bases from J, the junction contained 18 bases not matched to a gene. Germline CDR1 and CDR2: MDHEN and SYDVKM. Time point: patch test 2, 6 weeks after DPC sensitization. Sample treatment: therapeutic diphenylcyclopropenone sensitization with weekly scalp DPC. The rearrangement links TRBV28 to TRBJ2-3; 7 bases match TRBD2. The sample consisted of whole blood, taken in connection with sensitization to the hapten diphenylcyclopropenone (DPC). This TCR was recovered from a woman in her forties or fifties with alopecia areata. Some clones in this sample may be carry-over from other donors' samples. CDR3 in DNA: TGTGCCAGCGGGAGGATAGGCGGGAGAGGAGGCGCAGATACGCAGTATTTT. It translates to CASGRIGGRGGADTQYF.